These T cell receptor beta chains were read from a single sample in a study of OX40 agonist ivuxolimab in advanced cancers. Clones were sequenced by immunoSEQ multiplex PCR, and TCRdb holds only the in-frame ones, with some missing. The sample lists about 64,000 clones, roughly nine tenths seen once, with 5.2% in the top ten. The sample was CD4+ or CD8+ T cells sorted from blood, taken in a trial of the OX40 agonist ivuxolimab. These TCRs come from an adult with an advanced solid tumor such as melanoma, head and neck, liver or kidney cancer. Both conserved end residues are part of each CDR3. A D gene is named only where the DNA matches it firmly. The size entry is marked missing in some rows and otherwise reads once, few, many or a size class.

size: -; length: 13; J: TRBJ2-7; V: TRBV9; D: -; CDR3: CASSARDGYEQYF; DNA: TGTGCCAGCAGCGCGCGGGACGGCTACGAGCAGTACTTC
size: once; length: 15; J: TRBJ2-1; V: TRBV9; D: TRBD2; CDR3: CASSIRTSGRGEQFF; DNA: TGTGCCAGCAGCATTCGGACTAGCGGGAGAGGTGAGCAGTTCTTC
size: -; length: 14; J: TRBJ2-1; V: TRBV27; D: -; CDR3: CASSGIGAYNEQFF; DNA: TGTGCCAGCAGTGGCATTGGGGCATACAATGAGCAGTTCTTC
size: -; length: 11; J: TRBJ1-1; V: TRBV29-1; D: -; CDR3: CSVQRNTEAFF; DNA: TGCAGCGTCCAGAGGAACACTGAAGCTTTCTTT
size: once; length: 14; J: TRBJ1-4; V: TRBV9; D: -; CDR3: CASSVAGGQEKLFF; DNA: TGTGCCAGCAGCGTAGCGGGGGGCCAAGAAAAACTGTTTTTT
size: once; length: 11; J: TRBJ2-7; V: TRBV5-1; D: -; CDR3: CASSLTYEQYF; DNA: TGCGCCAGCAGCTTGACCTACGAGCAGTACTTC
size: few; length: 13; J: TRBJ2-7; V: TRBV7-2; D: -; CDR3: CASSLTVDYEQYF; DNA: TGTGCCAGCAGCTTGACTGTAGATTACGAGCAGTACTTC
size: -; length: 14; J: TRBJ2-7; V: TRBV19; D: -; CDR3: CASSIVSNGYEQYF; DNA: TGTGCCAGTAGTATAGTAAGTAACGGCTACGAGCAGTACTTC
size: -; length: 17; J: TRBJ2-1; V: TRBV4-2; D: -; CDR3: CASSQEIGGRRDNEQFF; DNA: TGTGCCAGCAGCCAAGAAATCGGCGGCCGGCGTGACAATGAGCAGTTCTTC
size: -; length: 13; J: TRBJ1-1; V: TRBV28; D: -; CDR3: CASSFRGNTEAFF; DNA: TGTGCCAGCAGTTTTCGTGGGAACACTGAAGCTTTCTTT
size: -; length: 15; J: TRBJ2-5; V: TRBV18; D: -; CDR3: CASSPARTEKETQYF; DNA: TGTGCCAGCTCACCCGCCCGGACAGAAAAAGAGACCCAGTACTTC
size: -; length: 13; J: TRBJ1-1; V: TRBV5-6; D: -; CDR3: CASSFGSTTEAFF; DNA: TGTGCCAGCAGCTTTGGAAGTACCACTGAAGCTTTCTTT
size: -; length: 19; J: TRBJ2-1; V: TRBV27; D: TRBD2; CDR3: CASSSAAGLAGGAYNEQFF; DNA: TGTGCCAGCAGTTCGGCCGCCGGACTAGCGGGAGGAGCCTACAATGAGCAGTTCTTC
size: -; length: 15; J: TRBJ1-1; V: TRBV19; D: TRBD1; CDR3: CASSGRTGRNTEAFF; DNA: TGTGCCAGTAGTGGGCGGACAGGGAGGAACACTGAAGCTTTCTTT
size: -; length: 15; J: TRBJ1-3; V: TRBV21-1; D: -; CDR3: CASSQPGQLENTIYF; DNA: TGTGCCAGCAGCCAACCGGGACAACTCGAAAACACCATATATTTT
size: -; length: 15; J: TRBJ2-7; V: TRBV7-6; D: TRBD2; CDR3: CASRAGTSLTYEQYF; DNA: TGTGCCAGCAGAGCCGGGACTAGTCTTACCTACGAGCAGTACTTC
size: -; length: 18; J: TRBJ1-5; V: TRBV5-1; D: TRBD1; CDR3: CASSYVPTGTGGSQPQHF; DNA: TGCGCCAGCAGTTATGTACCGACCGGGACAGGGGGAAGTCAGCCCCAGCATTTT
size: -; length: 13; J: TRBJ2-5; V: TRBV9; D: -; CDR3: CASSVGERETQYF; DNA: TGTGCCAGCAGCGTAGGCGAACGAGAGACCCAGTACTTC
size: -; length: 19; J: TRBJ1-1; V: TRBV4-1; D: -; CDR3: CASSQEGRTAQPLDTEAFF; DNA: TGCGCCAGCAGCCAAGAGGGTCGGACAGCACAACCTTTAGACACTGAAGCTTTCTTT
size: -; length: 15; J: TRBJ2-6; V: TRBV19; D: TRBD1; CDR3: CASSLTGSGANVLTF; DNA: TGTGCCAGTAGTTTGACAGGGTCTGGGGCCAACGTCCTGACTTTC
size: -; length: 14; J: TRBJ1-2; V: TRBV18; D: -; CDR3: CASSPPGGPYGYTF; DNA: TGTGCCAGCTCACCACCGGGAGGGCCCTATGGCTACACCTTC
size: -; length: 13; J: TRBJ2-7; V: TRBV11-2; D: -; CDR3: CASSLGRSYEQYF; DNA: TGTGCCAGCAGCTTGGGACGGTCCTACGAGCAGTACTTC
size: -; length: 12; J: TRBJ1-1; V: TRBV5-5; D: -; CDR3: CASSYGVAEAFF; DNA: TGTGCCAGCAGTTATGGGGTGGCTGAAGCTTTCTTT
size: -; length: 12; J: TRBJ2-7; V: TRBV30; D: TRBD1; CDR3: CAWEQGSYEQYF; DNA: TGTGCCTGGGAACAGGGGTCCTACGAGCAGTACTTC
size: -; length: 13; J: TRBJ2-5; V: TRBV5-1; D: -; CDR3: CASSFSGGETQYF; DNA: TGCGCCAGCAGCTTTTCAGGGGGGGAGACCCAGTACTTC
size: -; length: 14; J: TRBJ1-1; V: TRBV6-5; D: -; CDR3: CASSTGTRNTEAFF; DNA: TGTGCCAGCAGCACCGGGACGAGGAACACTGAAGCTTTCTTT
size: once; length: 14; J: TRBJ2-1; V: TRBV6-1; D: TRBD2; CDR3: CASEAGDSYNEQFF; DNA: TGTGCCAGTGAAGCGGGAGACTCCTACAATGAGCAGTTCTTC
size: -; length: 14; J: TRBJ2-1; V: TRBV7-3; D: -; CDR3: CASSLARENNEQFF; DNA: TGTGCCAGCAGCTTAGCCCGGGAGAACAATGAGCAGTTCTTC
size: -; length: 15; J: TRBJ2-1; V: TRBV5-1; D: -; CDR3: CASSWDGVSYNEQFF; DNA: TGCGCCAGCAGCTGGGATGGGGTCTCCTACAATGAGCAGTTCTTC
size: once; length: 13; J: TRBJ2-2; V: TRBV5-1; D: -; CDR3: CASSATPLGELFF; DNA: TGCGCCAGCAGCGCGACTCCCCTTGGGGAGCTGTTTTTT
size: -; length: 15; J: TRBJ2-2; V: TRBV28; D: TRBD1; CDR3: CASRSGTGDTGELFF; DNA: TGTGCCAGCAGATCCGGGACAGGGGACACCGGGGAGCTGTTTTTT
size: -; length: 15; J: TRBJ2-1; V: TRBV5-8; D: -; CDR3: CASSLGLGATNEQFF; DNA: TGTGCCAGCAGCTTGGGCTTAGGGGCCACCAATGAGCAGTTCTTC
size: once; length: 11; J: TRBJ2-1; V: TRBV7-2; D: -; CDR3: CASSPGIRQFF; DNA: TGTGCCAGCAGTCCCGGGATTCGTCAGTTCTTC
size: -; length: 16; J: TRBJ2-3; V: TRBV5-1; D: -; CDR3: CASSSPRGLSTDTQYF; DNA: TGCGCCAGCAGCTCCCCTCGGGGTCTCAGCACAGATACGCAGTATTTT
size: -; length: 14; J: TRBJ2-7; V: TRBV2; D: -; CDR3: CASRDTGTVDEQYF; DNA: TGTGCCAGCAGAGATACCGGGACTGTAGACGAGCAGTACTTC
size: once; length: 11; J: TRBJ2-5; V: TRBV19; D: -; CDR3: CASSIAETQYF; DNA: TGTGCCAGTAGTATAGCAGAGACCCAGTACTTC
size: -; length: 15; J: TRBJ2-3; V: TRBV27; D: -; CDR3: CASSSLDSGTDTQYF; DNA: TGTGCCAGCAGTTCCCTGGACTCTGGCACAGATACGCAGTATTTT
size: -; length: 15; J: TRBJ2-3; V: TRBV2; D: -; CDR3: CASTLGSGQRNTQYF; DNA: TGTGCCAGCACTTTGGGGTCAGGTCAGCGTAATACGCAGTATTTT
size: -; length: 13; J: TRBJ2-7; V: TRBV6-1; D: TRBD2; CDR3: CATWTSGSPKQYF; DNA: TGTGCCACCTGGACTAGCGGGAGTCCCAAGCAGTACTTC
size: -; length: 15; J: TRBJ1-3; V: TRBV6-1; D: -; CDR3: CASNLAVSSGNTIYF; DNA: TGTGCCAGCAATTTGGCAGTCAGCTCTGGAAACACCATATATTTT
size: -; length: 15; J: TRBJ2-7; V: TRBV28; D: TRBD2; CDR3: CASSILAGGRYEQYF; DNA: TGTGCCAGCAGTATACTAGCGGGAGGACGGTACGAGCAGTACTTC
size: once; length: 16; J: TRBJ1-5; V: TRBV5-6; D: -; CDR3: CASSSSGTGHNQPQHF; DNA: TGTGCCAGCAGCTCTTCCGGGACGGGACACAATCAGCCCCAGCATTTT
size: -; length: 15; J: TRBJ2-1; V: TRBV25-1; D: TRBD2; CDR3: CASRTTSGRAGEQFF; DNA: TGTGCCAGCAGAACGACTAGCGGGAGGGCCGGTGAGCAGTTCTTC
size: -; length: 17; J: TRBJ1-3; V: TRBV18; D: TRBD1; CDR3: CASSPLGQGAIGNTIYF; DNA: TGTGCCAGCTCACCGCTGGGACAGGGCGCGATAGGAAACACCATATATTTT
size: -; length: 16; J: TRBJ1-4; V: TRBV14; D: -; CDR3: CASSRSSLATNEKLFF; DNA: TGTGCCAGCAGCCGTTCCAGCCTTGCAACTAATGAAAAACTGTTTTTT
size: -; length: 13; J: TRBJ1-4; V: TRBV5-8; D: -; CDR3: CASSGRDTEKLFF; DNA: TGTGCCAGCAGCGGTCGGGACACTGAAAAACTGTTTTTT
size: -; length: 16; J: TRBJ2-3; V: TRBV10-3; D: TRBD2; CDR3: CAISAGASGSTDTQYF; DNA: TGTGCCATCAGTGCGGGGGCTAGCGGGAGCACAGATACGCAGTATTTT
size: -; length: 15; J: TRBJ2-6; V: TRBV28; D: -; CDR3: CASSGQVAGANVLTF; DNA: TGTGCCAGCAGTGGCCAAGTGGCTGGGGCCAACGTCCTGACTTTC
size: -; length: 17; J: TRBJ2-1; V: TRBV13; D: TRBD1; CDR3: CASSLGTGGLSYNEQFF; DNA: TGTGCCAGCAGCTTGGGGACAGGGGGCCTCTCCTACAATGAGCAGTTCTTC
size: -; length: 16; J: TRBJ2-5; V: TRBV28; D: TRBD2; CDR3: CASSLPSAGSQETQYF; DNA: TGTGCCAGCAGTCTTCCCTCAGCGGGGTCTCAAGAGACCCAGTACTTC
size: -; length: 16; J: TRBJ1-6; V: TRBV2; D: -; CDR3: CASSEIGEGSGSPLHF; DNA: TGTGCCAGCAGTGAAATTGGGGAAGGATCAGGTTCACCCCTCCACTTT
size: -; length: 14; J: TRBJ2-5; V: TRBV6-1; D: -; CDR3: CASSLPGNQETQYF; DNA: TGTGCCAGCAGCCTTCCGGGAAACCAAGAGACCCAGTACTTC
size: -; length: 13; J: TRBJ1-5; V: TRBV7-3; D: TRBD1; CDR3: CASSVTGDQPQHF; DNA: TGTGCCAGCAGCGTGACAGGGGATCAGCCCCAGCATTTT
size: -; length: 17; J: TRBJ2-1; V: TRBV21-1; D: -; CDR3: CASSKVAQGPPYNEQFF; DNA: TGTGCCAGCAGCAAGGTCGCACAGGGGCCCCCGTACAATGAGCAGTTCTTC